A selection of T cell receptor beta chains follows, all from one sample in a study of cytomegalovirus exposure and HLA in healthy donors. Profiling relied on immunoSEQ multiplex PCR, and the TCRdb table lists in-frame clones only, not all of them. Among roughly 51,000 clones, about 81% were seen once, and the ten largest hold 2% to 2.5%. Source material: PBMCs. These receptors all stem from a boy under 18 in good health and CMV-seropositive. Both conserved end residues are part of each CDR3. Each record gives: V gene, clone size, D gene, J gene, CDR3 DNA, CDR3 protein. The D gene is left open where the match is weak. Clone size is stated in some rows and not others, as once, few, many or a class when expanded.

TRBV2	-	TRBD1	TRBJ1-6	TGTGCCAGCAGTCCGGACAGGGAAGGGTCACCCCTCCACTTT	CASSPDREGSPLHF
TRBV14	-	TRBD1	TRBJ1-1	TGTGCCAGCAGCCAGCTCAGGGGGACTGAAGCTTTCTTT	CASSQLRGTEAFF
TRBV4-1	once	-	TRBJ2-7	TGCGCCAGCAGCCTCACGGGGGCCTACGAGCAGTACTTC	CASSLTGAYEQYF
TRBV7-8	-	TRBD2	TRBJ2-5	TGTGCCAGCAGACCCAGGACTAGCGGGGTCGAGACCCAGTACTTC	CASRPRTSGVETQYF
TRBV9	once	TRBD2	TRBJ2-5	TGTGCCAGCAGCCTGGGACTAGCGGGGTCCGGGGAGACCCAGTACTTC	CASSLGLAGSGETQYF
TRBV18	-	-	TRBJ2-7	TGTGCCAGCTCACCCTCGAGCTACGAGCAGTACTTC	CASSPSSYEQYF
TRBV28	-	-	TRBJ1-5	TGTGCCAGCAGTAAAACAGGGCCCCAGCATTTT	CASSKTGPQHF
TRBV11-2	-	-	TRBJ2-5	TGTGCCAGCAGCTTCAGACAGGCCAACGAGGAGACCCAGTACTTC	CASSFRQANEETQYF
TRBV6-5	-	-	TRBJ2-6	TGTGCCACCGTGGGGCGCTCTGGGGCCAACGTCCTGACTTTC	CATVGRSGANVLTF
TRBV7-9	-	-	TRBJ1-6	TGTGCCAGCAGGGCGGGGACGGTGAACTCACCCCTCCACTTT	CASRAGTVNSPLHF
TRBV6-6	once	TRBD1	TRBJ1-2	TGTGCCAGCAACCAACTCCAGGGGGCCTATGGCTACACCTTC	CASNQLQGAYGYTF
TRBV6-1	-	-	TRBJ1-1	TGTGCCACTGCGCTTGAAGCTTTCTTT	CATALEAFF
TRBV7-9	few	TRBD1	TRBJ2-5	TGTGCCAGCAGCTTAGGAACAGGGGGCGAAGAGACCCAGTACTTC	CASSLGTGGEETQYF
TRBV25-1	few	TRBD2	TRBJ2-7	TGTGCCAGCACCTATACTAGCGGCAGCTCCTACGAGCAGTACTTC	CASTYTSGSSYEQYF
TRBV19	once	TRBD1	TRBJ2-5	TGTGCCAGTAGTCGGGACAGGGAGCGGGAGACCCAGTACTTC	CASSRDRERETQYF
TRBV9	-	TRBD2	TRBJ2-3	TGTGCCAGCAGCGCGGGACTAGTCCTCACAGATACGCAGTATTTT	CASSAGLVLTDTQYF
TRBV6-5	-	-	TRBJ1-4	TGTGCCAGCAGTTTACGAGGGTTCGAAGAGGAAAAACTGTTTTTT	CASSLRGFEEEKLFF
TRBV7-6	-	TRBD1	TRBJ1-4	TGTGCCAGCAGCGGGGGACAGGGAGGTGAAAAACTGTTTTTT	CASSGGQGGEKLFF
TRBV7-6	-	-	TRBJ1-3	TGTGCCAGCAGCTCGGGGGGGCTACGGAACACCATATATTTT	CASSSGGLRNTIYF
TRBV14	-	-	TRBJ2-1	TGTGCCAGCAGCCAATTGGTCCAGGGGTTATACAATGAGCAGTTCTTC	CASSQLVQGLYNEQFF
TRBV5-4	-	TRBD2	TRBJ2-2	TGTGCCAGCAGCTACGAAAAGCGGGGGGCGAACACCGGGGAGCTGTTTTTT	CASSYEKRGANTGELFF
TRBV9	-	TRBD1	TRBJ1-2	TGTGCCAGCAGCGCCCGGACAGGAGCTAACTATGGCTACACCTTC	CASSARTGANYGYTF
TRBV15	-	TRBD2	TRBJ2-1	TGTGCCACCAGCAGCCGGGGGGGATCCTACAATGAGCAGTTCTTC	CATSSRGGSYNEQFF
TRBV6-1	-	TRBD2	TRBJ2-5	TGTGCCAGCAGTGAAGCCGGGGGGGGCCAAGAGACCCAGTACTTC	CASSEAGGGQETQYF
TRBV6-1	-	-	TRBJ1-2	TGTGCCAGCCAGGGTCCGTTGGAATGGGGCTACACCTTC	CASQGPLEWGYTF
TRBV27	-	TRBD1	TRBJ1-1	TGTGCCAGCCGGACAGGAGGAACTGAAGCTTTCTTT	CASRTGGTEAFF
TRBV7-9	-	TRBD2	TRBJ2-3	TGTGCTAGCAGCCTGGGGGTAGCGGGGGGCACAGATACGCAGTATTTT	CASSLGVAGGTDTQYF
TRBV5-4	-	-	TRBJ1-3	TGTGCCAGCAGCCCTCTAAGCGGCCCCGGGAACACCATATATTTT	CASSPLSGPGNTIYF
TRBV27	-	TRBD2	TRBJ2-7	TGTGCCAGCAATTTACGTAGCGGGGGGGCCTACGAGCAGTACTTC	CASNLRSGGAYEQYF
TRBV9	-	-	TRBJ1-2	TGTGCCAGCAGCGGGGAGGGAGCTAACTATGGCTACACCTTC	CASSGEGANYGYTF
TRBV6-5	-	-	TRBJ1-1	TGTGCCAGCAGTTATGGAGGTGTGGGCACTGAAGCTTTCTTT	CASSYGGVGTEAFF